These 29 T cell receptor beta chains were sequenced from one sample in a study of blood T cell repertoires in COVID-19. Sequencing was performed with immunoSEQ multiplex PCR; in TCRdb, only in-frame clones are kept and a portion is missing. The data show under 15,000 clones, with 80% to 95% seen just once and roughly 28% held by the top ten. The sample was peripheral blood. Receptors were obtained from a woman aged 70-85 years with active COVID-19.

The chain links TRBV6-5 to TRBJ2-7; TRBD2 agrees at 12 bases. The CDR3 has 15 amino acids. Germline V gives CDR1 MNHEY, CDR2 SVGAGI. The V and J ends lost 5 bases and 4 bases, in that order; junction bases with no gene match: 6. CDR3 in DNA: TGTGCCAGCAGTCGGGGGACTAGCGGGCGGTACGAGCAGTACTTC. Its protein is CASSRGTSGRYEQYF.

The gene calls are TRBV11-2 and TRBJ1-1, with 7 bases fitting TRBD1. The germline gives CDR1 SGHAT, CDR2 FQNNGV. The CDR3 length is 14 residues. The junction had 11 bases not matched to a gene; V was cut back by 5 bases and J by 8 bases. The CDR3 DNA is TGTGCCAGCAGCGCGGCAGGGGGTCTGAGGGAAGCTTTCTTT. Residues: CASSAAGGLREAFF.

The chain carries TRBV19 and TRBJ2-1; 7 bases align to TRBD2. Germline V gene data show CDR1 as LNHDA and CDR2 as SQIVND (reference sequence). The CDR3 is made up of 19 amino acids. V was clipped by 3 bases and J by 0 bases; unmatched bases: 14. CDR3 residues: CASSIEASGVVSSYNEQFF. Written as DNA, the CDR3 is TGTGCCAGTAGTATTGAAGCTAGCGGAGTTGTAAGCTCCTACAATGAGCAGTTCTTC.

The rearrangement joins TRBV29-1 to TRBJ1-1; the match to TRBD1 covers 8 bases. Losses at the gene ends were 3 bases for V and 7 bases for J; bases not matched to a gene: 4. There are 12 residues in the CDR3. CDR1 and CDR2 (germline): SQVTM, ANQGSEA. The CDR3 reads CSVDFGQGEAFF. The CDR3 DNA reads TGCAGCGTTGATTTCGGACAGGGTGAAGCTTTCTTT.

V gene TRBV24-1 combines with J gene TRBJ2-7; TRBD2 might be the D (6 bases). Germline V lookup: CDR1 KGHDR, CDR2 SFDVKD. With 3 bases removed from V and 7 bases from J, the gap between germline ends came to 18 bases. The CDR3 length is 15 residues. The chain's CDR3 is CATSDGGLPTGEQYF. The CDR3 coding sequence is TGTGCCACCAGTGATGGGGGACTCCCTACGGGGGAGCAGTACTTC.

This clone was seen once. The CDR3 here is CSASLEAETQYF. Here the CDR3 DNA reads TGCAGTGCTAGTTTGGAGGCGGAGACCCAGTACTTC. The chain links TRBV20-1 to TRBJ2-5; the D gene is possibly TRBD2 (5 bases). The V end was cut by 3 bases, the J end by 5 bases, with 10 bases between. The V gene's germline CDR1 is DFQATT and CDR2 SNEGSKA (reference sequence). The CDR3 totals 12 residues.

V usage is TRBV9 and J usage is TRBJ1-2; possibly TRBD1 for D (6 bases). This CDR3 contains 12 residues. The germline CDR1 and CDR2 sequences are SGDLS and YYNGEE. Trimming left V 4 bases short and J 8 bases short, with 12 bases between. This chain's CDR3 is CASSQTGNGYTF. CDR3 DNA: TGTGCCAGCAGCCAAACAGGGAACGGCTACACCTTC.

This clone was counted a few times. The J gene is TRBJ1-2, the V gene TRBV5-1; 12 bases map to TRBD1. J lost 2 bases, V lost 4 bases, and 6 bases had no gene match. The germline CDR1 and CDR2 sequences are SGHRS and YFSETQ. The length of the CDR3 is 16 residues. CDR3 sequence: CASSLGQGAPNYGYTF. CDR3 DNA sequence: TGCGCCAGCAGCCTGGGACAGGGGGCGCCCAACTATGGCTACACCTTC.

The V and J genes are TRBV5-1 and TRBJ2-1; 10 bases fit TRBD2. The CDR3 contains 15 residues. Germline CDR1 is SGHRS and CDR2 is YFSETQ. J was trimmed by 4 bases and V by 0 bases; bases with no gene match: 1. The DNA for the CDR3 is TGCGCCAGCAGCTTGGGACTAGCGGGTTACAATGAGCAGTTCTTC. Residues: CASSLGLAGYNEQFF.

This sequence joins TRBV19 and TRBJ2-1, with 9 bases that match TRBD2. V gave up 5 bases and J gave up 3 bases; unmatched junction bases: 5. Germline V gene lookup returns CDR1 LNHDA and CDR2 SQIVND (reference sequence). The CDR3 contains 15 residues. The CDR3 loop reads CASSDLAGSYNEQFF. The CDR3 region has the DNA TGTGCCAGTAGTGATCTAGCGGGAAGCTACAATGAGCAGTTCTTC.

The DNA of the CDR3 is TGTGCCAGCAGTTACGAAGGTCGGACAGGGGGCGTCAATCAGCCCCAGCATTTT. Protein product: CASSYEGRTGGVNQPQHF. This chain links TRBV6-2 or TRBV6-3 with TRBJ1-5; 11 bases fit TRBD1. This CDR3 is built from 18 residues. Germline values: CDR1 MNHEY, CDR2 SVGEGT. V trimming: 2 bases; J trimming: 3 bases; junction bases outside the gene matches: 9.

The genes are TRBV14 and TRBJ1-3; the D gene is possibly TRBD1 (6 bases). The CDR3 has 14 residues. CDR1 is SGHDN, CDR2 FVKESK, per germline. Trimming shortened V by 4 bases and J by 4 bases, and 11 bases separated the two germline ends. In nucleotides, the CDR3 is TGTGCCAGCAGCCCGGGACACGGAGGAAACACCATATATTTT. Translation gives CASSPGHGGNTIYF. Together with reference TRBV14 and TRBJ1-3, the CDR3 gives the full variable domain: EAGVTQFPSHSVIEKGQTVTLRCDPISGHDNLYWYRRVMGKEIKFLLHFVKESKQDESGMPNNRFLAERTGGTYSTLKVQPAELEDSGVYFCASSPGHGGNTIYFGEGSWLTVV.

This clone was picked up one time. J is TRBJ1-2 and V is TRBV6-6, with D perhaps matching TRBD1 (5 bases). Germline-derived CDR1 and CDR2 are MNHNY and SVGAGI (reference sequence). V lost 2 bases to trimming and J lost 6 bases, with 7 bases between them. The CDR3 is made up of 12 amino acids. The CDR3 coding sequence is TGTGCCAGCAGTTACCTCAGGGATGGCTACACCTTC. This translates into CASSYLRDGYTF.

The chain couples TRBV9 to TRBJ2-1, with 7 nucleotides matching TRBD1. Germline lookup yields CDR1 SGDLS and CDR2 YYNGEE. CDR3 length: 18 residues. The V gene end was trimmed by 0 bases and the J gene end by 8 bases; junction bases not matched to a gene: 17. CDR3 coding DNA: TGTGCCAGCAGCGTAGGGGATTTCGGGACAGAAGGCGGCGATGAGCAGTTCTTC. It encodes CASSVGDFGTEGGDEQFF.

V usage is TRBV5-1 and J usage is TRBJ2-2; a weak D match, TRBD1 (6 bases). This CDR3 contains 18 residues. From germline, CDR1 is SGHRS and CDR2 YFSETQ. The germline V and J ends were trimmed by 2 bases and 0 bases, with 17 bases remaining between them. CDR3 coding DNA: TGCGCCAGCAGCTTTGTGGCCCAGGGGTCCGCGAACACCGGGGAGCTGTTTTTT. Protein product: CASSFVAQGSANTGELFF.

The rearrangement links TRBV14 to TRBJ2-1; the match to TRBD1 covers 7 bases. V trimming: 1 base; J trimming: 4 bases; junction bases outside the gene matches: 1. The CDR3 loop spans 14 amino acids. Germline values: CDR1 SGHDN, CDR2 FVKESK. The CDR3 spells CASSQVGQYNEQFF. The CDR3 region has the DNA TGTGCCAGCAGCCAAGTGGGACAGTACAATGAGCAGTTCTTC.

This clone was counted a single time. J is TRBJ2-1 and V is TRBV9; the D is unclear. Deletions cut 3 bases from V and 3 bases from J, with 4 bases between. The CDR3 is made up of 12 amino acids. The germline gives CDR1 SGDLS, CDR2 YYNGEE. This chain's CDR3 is CASSAFYNEQFF. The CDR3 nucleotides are TGTGCCAGCAGCGCGTTCTACAATGAGCAGTTCTTC.

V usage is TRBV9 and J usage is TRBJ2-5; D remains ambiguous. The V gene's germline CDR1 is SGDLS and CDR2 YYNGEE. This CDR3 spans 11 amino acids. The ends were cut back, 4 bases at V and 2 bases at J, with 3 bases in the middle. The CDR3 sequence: CASSLQETQYF. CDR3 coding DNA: TGTGCCAGCAGCCTACAAGAGACCCAGTACTTC.

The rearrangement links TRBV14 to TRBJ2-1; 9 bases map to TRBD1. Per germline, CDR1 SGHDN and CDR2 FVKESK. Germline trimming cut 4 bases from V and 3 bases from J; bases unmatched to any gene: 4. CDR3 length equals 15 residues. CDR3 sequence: CASSRTTGGYNEQFF. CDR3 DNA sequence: TGTGCCAGCAGCCGAACGACAGGGGGCTACAATGAGCAGTTCTTC.

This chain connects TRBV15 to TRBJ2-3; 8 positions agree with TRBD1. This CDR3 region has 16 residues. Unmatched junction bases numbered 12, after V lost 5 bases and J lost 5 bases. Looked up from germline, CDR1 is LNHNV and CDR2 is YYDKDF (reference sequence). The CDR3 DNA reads TGTGCCACCAGCGAACAGGGGGAGCCTACATTAGATACGCAGTATTTT. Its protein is CATSEQGEPTLDTQYF. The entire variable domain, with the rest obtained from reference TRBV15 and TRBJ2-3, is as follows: DAMVIQNPRYQVTQFGKPVTLSCSQTLNHNVMYWYQQKSSQAPKLLFHYYDKDFNNEADTPDNFQSRRPNTSFCFLDIRSPGLGDTAMYLCATSEQGEPTLDTQYFGPGTRLTVL.

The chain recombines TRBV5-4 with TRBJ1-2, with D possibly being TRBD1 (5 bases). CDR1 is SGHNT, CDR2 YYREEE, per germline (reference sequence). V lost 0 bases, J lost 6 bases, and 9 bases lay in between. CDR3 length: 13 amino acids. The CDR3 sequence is CASSLERGNGYTF. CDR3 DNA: TGTGCCAGCAGCTTGGAACGGGGGAATGGCTACACCTTC.

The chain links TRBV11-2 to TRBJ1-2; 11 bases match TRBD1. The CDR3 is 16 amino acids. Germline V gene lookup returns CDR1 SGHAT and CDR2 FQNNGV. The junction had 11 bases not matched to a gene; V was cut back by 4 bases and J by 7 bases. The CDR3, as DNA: TGTGCCAGCAGCTCGTTTTCGGGGACAGGGGGTCGTGGCTACACCTTC. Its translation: CASSSFSGTGGRGYTF.

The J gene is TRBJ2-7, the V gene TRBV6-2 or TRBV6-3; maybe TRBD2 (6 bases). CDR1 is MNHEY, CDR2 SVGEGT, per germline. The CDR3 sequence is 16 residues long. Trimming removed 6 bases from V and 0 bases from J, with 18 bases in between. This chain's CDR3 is CASSPNLARGSYEQYF. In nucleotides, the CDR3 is TGTGCCAGCAGCCCTAATCTAGCGAGGGGCTCCTACGAGCAGTACTTC.

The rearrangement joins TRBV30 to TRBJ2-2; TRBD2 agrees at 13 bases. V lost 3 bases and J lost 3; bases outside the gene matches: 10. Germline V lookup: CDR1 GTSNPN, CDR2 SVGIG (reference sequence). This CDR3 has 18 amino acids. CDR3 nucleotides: TGTGCCTGGAGGCCGACTAGCGGGAGGCCCCCCTACACCGGGGAGCTGTTTTTT. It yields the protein CAWRPTSGRPPYTGELFF.

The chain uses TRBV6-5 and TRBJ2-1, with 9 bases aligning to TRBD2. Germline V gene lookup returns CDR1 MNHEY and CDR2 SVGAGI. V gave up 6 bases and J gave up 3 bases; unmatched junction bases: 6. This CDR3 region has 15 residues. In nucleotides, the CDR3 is TGTGCCAGCAGCCCCGGGACTAGCAGCTACAATGAGCAGTTCTTC. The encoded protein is CASSPGTSSYNEQFF.

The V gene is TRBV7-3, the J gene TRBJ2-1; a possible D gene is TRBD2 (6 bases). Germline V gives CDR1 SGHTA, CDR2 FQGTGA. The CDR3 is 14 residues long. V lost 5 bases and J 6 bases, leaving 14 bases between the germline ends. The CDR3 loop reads CASSAGPAVNEQFF. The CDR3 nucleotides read TGTGCCAGCAGCGCGGGACCGGCGGTCAATGAGCAGTTCTTC.

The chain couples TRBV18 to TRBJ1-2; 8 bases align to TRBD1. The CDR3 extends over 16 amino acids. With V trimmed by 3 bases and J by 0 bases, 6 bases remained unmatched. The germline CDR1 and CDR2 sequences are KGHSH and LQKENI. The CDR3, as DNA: TGTGCCAGCTCACCGGCGGCCAGGGGGCCTAACTATGGCTACACCTTC. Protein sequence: CASSPAARGPNYGYTF.

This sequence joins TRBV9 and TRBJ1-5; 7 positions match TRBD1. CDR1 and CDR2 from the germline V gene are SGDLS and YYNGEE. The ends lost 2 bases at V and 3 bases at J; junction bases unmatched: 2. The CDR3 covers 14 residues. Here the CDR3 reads CASSVGTDNQPQHF. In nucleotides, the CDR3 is TGTGCCAGCAGCGTCGGGACAGACAATCAGCCCCAGCATTTT.

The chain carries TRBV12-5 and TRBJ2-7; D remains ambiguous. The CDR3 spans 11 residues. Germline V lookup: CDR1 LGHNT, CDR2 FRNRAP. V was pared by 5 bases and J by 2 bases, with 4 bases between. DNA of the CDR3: TGTGCTAGTGGTCCTCCCTACGAGCAGTACTTC. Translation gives CASGPPYEQYF.